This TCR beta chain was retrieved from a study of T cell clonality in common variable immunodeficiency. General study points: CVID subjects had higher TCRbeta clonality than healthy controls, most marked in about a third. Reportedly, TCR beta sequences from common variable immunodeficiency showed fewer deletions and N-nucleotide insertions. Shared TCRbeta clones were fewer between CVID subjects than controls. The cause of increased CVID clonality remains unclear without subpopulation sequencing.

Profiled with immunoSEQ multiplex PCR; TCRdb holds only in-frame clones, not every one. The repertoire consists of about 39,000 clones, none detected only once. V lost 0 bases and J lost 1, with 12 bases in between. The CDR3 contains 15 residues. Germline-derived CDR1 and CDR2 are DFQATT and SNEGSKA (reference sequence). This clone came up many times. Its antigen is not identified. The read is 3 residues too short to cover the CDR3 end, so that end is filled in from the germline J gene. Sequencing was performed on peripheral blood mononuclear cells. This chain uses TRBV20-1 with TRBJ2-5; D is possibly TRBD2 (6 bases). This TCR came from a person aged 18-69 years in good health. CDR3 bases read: TGCAGTGCTAGAGATCCAGCGGGCTCCCAAGAGACC. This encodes CSARDPAGSQET. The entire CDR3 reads CSARDPAGSQETQYF.